Following are 24 T cell receptor beta chains from one sample sequenced in a study of T cells in Graves' hyperthyroidism and ophthalmopathy. The TCR beta CDR3 regions underwent amplification using RNA transcripts as the source. The HTBI set primed first-round TCR CDR3 RT-PCR. TCRdb reprocessed the multiplex PCR reads with MiXCR, giving one entry per CDR3 protein. Of about 550,000 distinct CDR3 sequences detected, around 20% appear once; the ten largest clones hold around 27%. The sequenced material came from blood. These receptors were collected from a young man with Graves' hyperthyroidism.

The chain couples TRBV28 to TRBJ1-2; D might be TRBD1 (5 bases). The CDR3 has 13 amino acids. Per the germline V gene, CDR1 is MDHEN and CDR2 is SYDVKM. V was trimmed by 3 bases and J by 6 bases, leaving 11 bases between them. The CDR3 DNA reads as TGTGCCAGCAGTTTCAGGGTTGGGAATGGCTACACCTTC. Protein sequence: CASSFRVGNGYTF.

The V call is TRBV27, the J call TRBJ1-1; 9 bases are shared with TRBD1. Germline V CDR1 and CDR2: MNHEY, SMNVEV (reference sequence). Trimming cost V 3 bases and J 10 bases; bases outside gene matches: 6. The CDR3 runs 13 residues. The CDR3 sequence is CASSLTTGGPAFF. CDR3 sequence (DNA): TGTGCCAGCAGTTTGACTACAGGGGGCCCAGCTTTCTTT.

This clonotype was seen many times. This chain joins TRBV6-1 and TRBJ2-5; 9 bases align to TRBD2. CDR3 size: 14 residues. Germline V gene sequence: CDR1 MNHNS, CDR2 SASEGT. After removal of 8 bases from V and 2 bases from J, the junction contained 6 bases not matched to a gene. This CDR3 is CASGLAGTQETQYF. The CDR3 DNA reads TGTGCCAGCGGGCTAGCGGGGACTCAAGAGACCCAGTACTTC.

This clonotype has only a few counts. The chain joins TRBV6-1 to TRBJ1-1, with a possible D match to TRBD1 (5 bases). This CDR3 contains 13 residues. Germline V gene sequence: CDR1 MNHNS, CDR2 SASEGT. Trimming took 0 bases from V and 7 from J, leaving 9 bases between them. The CDR3 sequence is CASSEAFGGEAFF. The CDR3 DNA follows: TGTGCCAGCAGTGAAGCGTTCGGGGGTGAAGCTTTCTTT.

The gene calls are TRBV20-1 and TRBJ1-5, with 11 bases that match TRBD1. This CDR3 region has 16 residues. The V gene's germline CDR1 is DFQATT and CDR2 SNEGSKA (reference sequence). V shed 4 bases and J 1 base; nucleotides not matched to a gene: 6. CDR3 in amino acids: CSAKEDRGRSNQPQHF. In DNA, the CDR3 is TGCAGTGCTAAGGAGGACAGGGGGCGCAGCAATCAGCCCCAGCATTTT.

This clonotype was picked up many times. At one of its ends the junction is not consistent with the germline gene, which may arise from a read error. For the CDR3, the DNA is TGTGCCGGCAGTCCAGGACAGCCTTATAGCAATCAGCCCCAGCATTTT. Protein product: CAGSPGQPYSNQPQHF. The chain recombines TRBV6-1 with TRBJ1-5, with D maybe TRBD1 (6 bases). The germline V gene encodes CDR1 MNHNS and CDR2 SASEGT. The CDR3 contains 16 residues.

The chain couples TRBV4-1 to TRBJ2-3; 11 bases are shared with TRBD1. Trimming cost V 3 bases and J 6 bases; bases outside gene matches: 8. From germline, CDR1 is MGHRA and CDR2 YSYEKL. The CDR3 runs 16 residues. CDR3: CASSQRGTGGADTQYF. The CDR3 nucleotides read TGCGCCAGCAGCCAGAGAGGGACAGGGGGTGCCGATACGCAGTATTTT.

The chain recombines TRBV5-6 with TRBJ1-2, with D uncertain. The germline gives CDR1 SGHDT, CDR2 YYEEEE. This CDR3 contains 15 residues. Between the trimmed V and J ends, which lost 1 base and 0 bases, there was a span of 10 bases. CDR3 coding DNA: TGTGCCAGCAGCTTGTTCGGAGGGACTAACTATGGCTACACCTTC. Translation gives CASSLFGGTNYGYTF.

This clonotype was counted many times. The CDR3 bases are TGCGCCAGCAGCTCACTAACAGGGGGCTCGTACGAGCAGTACTTC. Encoded protein: CASSSLTGGSYEQYF. This rearrangement joins TRBV5-1 to TRBJ2-7; 9 bases match TRBD1. The V gene end was trimmed by 3 bases and the J gene end by 4 bases; junction bases not matched to a gene: 8. This CDR3 spans 15 amino acids. From germline, CDR1 is SGHRS and CDR2 YFSETQ.

The rearrangement uses TRBV12-5 and TRBJ1-1; 8 bases are a match to TRBD1. Germline CDR1 LGHNT, CDR2 FRNRAP. V dropped 3 bases and J dropped 8; count of bases not matched to a gene: 8. CDR3 length equals 14 residues. The CDR3 region has the DNA TGTGCTAGTGGTTTAGATCCAGGGGGCGCGGAAGCTTTCTTT. Translation: CASGLDPGGAEAFF.

This clonotype was observed many times. Written as DNA, the CDR3 is TGTGCCAGCAGCGTAGGTCGCGGCCCTGAAGCTTTCTTT. This codes for CASSVGRGPEAFF. The V call is TRBV9, the J call TRBJ1-1; D ambiguous. In germline, CDR1 is SGDLS, CDR2 YYNGEE. The CDR3 is made up of 13 amino acids. Trimming left V 0 bases short and J 6 bases short, with 9 bases between. Filled out from reference TRBV9 and TRBJ1-1, the complete variable domain reads DSGVTQTPKHLITATGQRVTLRCSPRSGDLSVYWYQQSLDQGLQFLIQYYNGEERAKGNILERFSAQQFPDLHSELNLSSLELGDSALYFCASSVGRGPEAFFGQGTRLTVV.

At least ten counts were recorded for this clonotype. The chain couples TRBV12-3 or TRBV12-4 to TRBJ1-2; 8 bases agree with TRBD1. With 2 bases clipped from V and 4 bases from J, the junction kept 18 bases outside the gene matches. CDR3 length: 19 residues. Here the CDR3 reads CASSLKEAGVTGAIYGYTF. CDR3 in DNA: TGTGCCAGCAGTTTAAAGGAGGCCGGTGTGACAGGGGCCATCTATGGCTACACCTTC.

This clonotype has at least ten counts. The V gene is TRBV6-1, the J gene TRBJ2-7, with 7 bases that match TRBD1. Germline-derived CDR1 and CDR2 are MNHNS and SASEGT. The trim removed 7 bases at V and 3 bases at J, leaving 6 bases unmatched. The CDR3 contains 13 residues. The CDR3 loop reads CASTDREYYEQYF. CDR3 sequence (DNA): TGTGCCAGCACCGACAGGGAATACTACGAGCAGTACTTC.

This chain links TRBV28 with TRBJ2-7, with 13 bases identical to TRBD2. CDR1 and CDR2 from the germline V gene are MDHEN and SYDVKM. The length of the CDR3 is 18 residues. J was trimmed by 0 bases and V by 2 bases; bases with no gene match: 7. The CDR3 coding sequence is TGTGCCAGCAGTTTAACCCTGGGACTAGCGGGAAGCTCCTACGAGCAGTACTTC. Amino acids: CASSLTLGLAGSSYEQYF.

This clonotype showed up just a few times. Here the CDR3 omits its conserved ending phenylalanine or tryptophan, so a read error is the likely source. The genes are TRBV7-9 and TRBJ1-1; D call uncertain. The length of the CDR3 is 11 residues. Germline loops: CDR1 SEHNR, CDR2 FQNEAQ (reference sequence). V lost 4 bases, J lost 8 bases, and 8 bases lay in between. CDR3 nucleotide sequence: TGTGCCAGCAGCTACGCAGTAGAAGCTTTCTCT. It yields the protein CASSYAVEAFS.

This clonotype has more than one count but fewer than ten. The chain carries TRBV6-9 and TRBJ1-5; D gene unclear. V shed 6 bases and J shed 6 bases, with 18 bases lying between them. The germline CDR1 and CDR2 sequences are MNHGY and SVAAGI. This CDR3 contains 15 residues. The CDR3, as DNA: TGTGCCAGCAGCCCCACGGGTATTCCAGGTCAGCCCCAGCATTTT. Translating gives CASSPTGIPGQPQHF.

This sequence joins TRBV29-1 and TRBJ1-2; 8 bases line up with TRBD1. The CDR3 runs 13 residues. Germline CDR1 reads SQVTM; CDR2 reads ANQGSEA. With 2 bases clipped from V and 6 bases from J, the junction kept 5 bases outside the gene matches. The CDR3 sequence: CSVERTGLHGYTF. The CDR3, as DNA: TGCAGCGTTGAACGGACAGGGCTGCATGGCTACACCTTC.

In its sample, this clonotype was seen many times. The V gene is TRBV11-2, the J gene TRBJ2-7, with a weak D call TRBD1 (6 bases). The CDR3 sequence is 15 residues long. With 1 base removed from V and 4 bases from J, the gap between germline ends came to 14 bases. Germline assignment: CDR1 SGHAT and CDR2 FQNNGV. The CDR3 sequence is CASSLGGQLPYEQYF. CDR3 DNA sequence: TGTGCCAGCAGCTTAGGTGGACAGCTCCCTTACGAGCAGTACTTC. The full variable domain, in which reference TRBV11-2 and TRBJ2-7 provide the parts outside the CDR3, is EAGVAQSPRYKIIEKRQSVAFWCNPISGHATLYWYQQILGQGPKLLIQFQNNGVVDDSQLPKDRFSAERLKGVDSTLKIQPAKLEDSAVYLCASSLGGQLPYEQYFGPGTRLTVT.

The rearrangement links TRBV15 to TRBJ2-7; TRBD2 might be the D (7 bases). Germline CDR1 and CDR2: LNHNV and YYDKDF (reference sequence). The CDR3 sequence is 14 residues long. V lost 0 bases and J 7 bases, leaving 13 bases between the germline ends. The CDR3 coding sequence is TGTGCCACCAGCAGAGATCGGGGGGCGAGGGAGCAGTACTTC. Amino acid sequence: CATSRDRGAREQYF.

This clonotype appeared a few times. This chain connects TRBV6-2 or TRBV6-3 to TRBJ1-6; 9 nucleotides line up with TRBD1. The CDR3 consists of 21 residues. The V gene end was trimmed by 7 bases and the J gene end by 5 bases; junction bases not matched to a gene: 24. Germline V gene data show CDR1 as MNHEY and CDR2 as SVGEGT. CDR3 protein: CASTSLDRGILKLQDNSPLHF. The CDR3 DNA reads TGTGCCAGCACCTCCCTGGACAGGGGAATTCTAAAGCTCCAGGATAATTCACCCCTCCACTTT.

This clonotype was found many times. The chain joins TRBV12-3 or TRBV12-4 to TRBJ1-1; perhaps TRBD1 as D (5 bases). The ends were cut back, 6 bases at V and 4 bases at J, with 18 bases in the middle. The CDR3 has 15 amino acids. DNA for the CDR3: TGTGCCAGCAGGTATGGGGACCTCCGGGCCACTGAAGCTTTCTTT. Its translation is CASRYGDLRATEAFF.

This clonotype showed up many times. V and J are TRBV6-2 or TRBV6-3 and TRBJ1-2; possibly TRBD1 for D (6 bases). Germline V gene sequence: CDR1 MNHEY, CDR2 SVGEGT. V lost 3 bases to trimming and J lost 3 bases, with 8 bases between them. The CDR3 covers 13 residues. The CDR3 nucleotides are TGTGCCAGCAGTTATAACAGGGACTATGGCTACACCTTC. Amino acids: CASSYNRDYGYTF.

This clonotype was seen a handful of times. The rearrangement uses TRBV29-1 and TRBJ2-7; D might be TRBD1 (6 bases). The CDR3 totals 14 residues. Germline V gives CDR1 SQVTM, CDR2 ANQGSEA. The V gene lost 2 bases and the J gene lost 1 base, with 12 bases spanning the gap. The CDR3 is CSVEIGGVSYEQYF. CDR3 in DNA: TGCAGCGTTGAAATTGGGGGCGTATCCTACGAGCAGTACTTC.

This clonotype was seen many times. J is TRBJ1-1 and V is TRBV30; weak D call: TRBD1 (5 bases). V lost 2 bases and J 10 bases, leaving 14 bases between the germline ends. CDR3 length equals 12 residues. Germline V gene data show CDR1 as GTSNPN and CDR2 as SVGIG (reference sequence). CDR3 in DNA: TGTGCCTGGAGTCCCCTGGGGGTTGCAGCTTTCTTT. The encoded protein is CAWSPLGVAAFF.